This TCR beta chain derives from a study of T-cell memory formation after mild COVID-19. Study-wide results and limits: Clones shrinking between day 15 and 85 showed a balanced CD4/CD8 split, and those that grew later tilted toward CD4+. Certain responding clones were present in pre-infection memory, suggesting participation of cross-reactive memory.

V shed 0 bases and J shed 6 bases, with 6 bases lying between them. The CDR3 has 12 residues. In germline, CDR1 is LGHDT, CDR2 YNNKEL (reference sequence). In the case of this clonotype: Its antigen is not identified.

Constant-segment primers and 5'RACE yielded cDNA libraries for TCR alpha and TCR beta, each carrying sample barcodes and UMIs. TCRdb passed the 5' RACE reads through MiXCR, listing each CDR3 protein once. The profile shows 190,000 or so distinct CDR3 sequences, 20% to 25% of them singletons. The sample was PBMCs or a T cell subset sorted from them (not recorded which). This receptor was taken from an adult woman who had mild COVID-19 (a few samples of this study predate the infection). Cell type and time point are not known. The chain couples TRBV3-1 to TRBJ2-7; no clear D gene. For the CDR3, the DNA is TGTGCCAGCAGCCAAGACTTAGGCGAGCAGTACTTC. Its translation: CASSQDLGEQYF.